One sample yielded the 27 T cell receptor beta chains listed below, sequenced in a study of cytomegalovirus exposure and HLA in healthy donors. PCR used 60 Vbeta primers and 13 Jbeta primers. Only in-frame clones appear in the TCRdb table, and some are missing; sequencing was by immunoSEQ multiplex PCR. The sample shows about 120,000 clones, 74% of them seen only once. The sample comprised PBMCs. Receptors were obtained from a woman in her forties or fifties in good health and CMV-seropositive.

Concerning this clone: One junction end disagrees with the germline gene, perhaps due to a read error. The sample contains more than one DNA sequence encoding this CDR3. The chain carries TRBV18 and TRBJ1-4; no definite D call. In germline, CDR1 is KGHSH, CDR2 LQKENI. CDR3 length equals 21 residues. CDR3 loop: CASLRRVVPLRGIQVNEKLFF. CDR3 DNA: TGCGCCAGCCTCCGGCGTGTAGTCCCCCTCAGAGGAATACAAGTCAATGAAAAACTGTTTTTT.

V usage is TRBV4-3 and J usage is TRBJ2-2, with 11 bases that match TRBD2. This CDR3 has 19 amino acids. V lost 5 bases, J lost 2 bases, and 13 bases stayed unmatched. The germline V gene has CDR1 LGHNA and CDR2 YSLEER. The CDR3 DNA reads TGCGCCAGCAGCAACGGCTGGGTAGCGGGGGGGCCCAACACCGGGGAGCTGTTTTTT. It translates to CASSNGWVAGGPNTGELFF.

This clone was recorded once. CDR3 DNA sequence: TGTGCCAGCAGTGAAGACTTACTCTCAACAGATACGCAGTATTTT. It specifies CASSEDLLSTDTQYF. The chain joins TRBV6-1 to TRBJ2-3; no clear D. The germline V and J ends were trimmed by 1 base and 3 bases, with 11 bases remaining between them. CDR1 is MNHNS, CDR2 SASEGT, per germline. The CDR3 is 15 residues long.

The rearrangement links TRBV29-1 to TRBJ2-2; the D gene is possibly TRBD2 (5 bases). The germline CDR1 and CDR2 sequences are SQVTM and ANQGSEA. V was cut by 5 bases and J by 1 base, with 11 bases left in between. CDR3 length: 14 amino acids. The CDR3 DNA sequence: TGCAGCGTTAGGACTGACGTGAACACCGGGGAGCTGTTTTTT. It is translated as CSVRTDVNTGELFF.

The rearrangement links TRBV11-3 to TRBJ1-5; D ambiguous. The V and J ends lost 2 bases and 6 bases respectively, with 14 bases between them. The length of the CDR3 is 15 residues. CDR1 and CDR2 from the germline V gene are SGHNT and YENEEA. The CDR3 loop reads CASSLYDGRAQPQHF. Written as DNA, the CDR3 is TGTGCCAGCAGCTTATACGACGGGAGGGCTCAGCCCCAGCATTTT.

The gene calls are TRBV6-5 and TRBJ2-7; the match to TRBD1 covers 11 bases. V trimming: 5 bases; J trimming: 2 bases; junction bases outside the gene matches: 5. The CDR3 runs 15 residues. Germline V gene data show CDR1 as MNHEY and CDR2 as SVGAGI. The CDR3: CASSPGQGATYEQYF. CDR3 nucleotides: TGTGCCAGCAGTCCCGGACAGGGGGCGACCTACGAGCAGTACTTC.

This clone was picked up a small number of times. The chain carries TRBV30 and TRBJ2-1; 7 nucleotides match TRBD2. The CDR3 length is 15 residues. Germline lookup yields CDR1 GTSNPN and CDR2 SVGIG (reference sequence). V shed 3 bases and J 6 bases; nucleotides not matched to a gene: 11. The DNA of the CDR3 is TGTGCCTGGAGCCCGAAGGGGAGGGGTTTCAATGAGCAGTTCTTC. Amino acid sequence: CAWSPKGRGFNEQFF.

The chain links TRBV28 to TRBJ1-4, with 9 bases aligning to TRBD1. Germline V lookup: CDR1 MDHEN, CDR2 SYDVKM. J was trimmed by 7 bases and V by 3 bases; bases with no gene match: 6. The CDR3 covers 15 residues. The chain's CDR3 is CASSLPGTGSEKLFF. CDR3 DNA: TGTGCCAGCAGTTTGCCCGGGACAGGGAGTGAAAAACTGTTTTTT.

The chain joins TRBV5-1 to TRBJ1-1, with 9 bases fitting TRBD1. Germline-derived CDR1 and CDR2 are SGHRS and YFSETQ. The V gene end was trimmed by 1 base and the J gene end by 5 bases; junction bases not matched to a gene: 15. The CDR3 extends over 18 amino acids. The CDR3 bases are TGCGCCAGCAGCTTGACCACAGGGGGCGGATCACTTGAGACTGAAGCTTTCTTT. Translating gives CASSLTTGGGSLETEAFF.

The genes are TRBV19 and TRBJ1-1, with 8 bases lining up with TRBD1. The V and J ends lost 5 bases and 4 bases, in that order; junction bases with no gene match: 3. Germline CDR1 LNHDA, CDR2 SQIVND (reference sequence). The CDR3 totals 13 residues. DNA for the CDR3: TGTGCCAGTAGTGAACAGGGGGGCACTGAAGCTTTCTTT. It specifies CASSEQGGTEAFF.

V is TRBV15 and J is TRBJ1-2; D gene ambiguous. This CDR3 contains 15 residues. The germline V gene has CDR1 LNHNV and CDR2 YYDKDF (reference sequence). The V end lost 0 bases, the J end lost 4 bases, and 12 bases lay between the germline ends. The CDR3 spells CATSRDLVSPYGYTF. DNA for the CDR3: TGTGCCACCAGCAGAGATCTCGTCAGTCCCTATGGCTACACCTTC.

The chain uses TRBV27 and TRBJ2-5; TRBD2 agrees at 7 bases. CDR1 is MNHEY, CDR2 SMNVEV, per germline (reference sequence). This CDR3 is built from 17 residues. The trim removed 3 bases at V and 0 bases at J, leaving 10 bases unmatched. The CDR3 DNA sequence: TGTGCCAGCAGTTTTGGGGGGGGACTACCAAACCAAGAGACCCAGTACTTC. Translating gives CASSFGGGLPNQETQYF.

This clone has just a few counts. The rearrangement links TRBV10-3 to TRBJ2-7, with 9 bases fitting TRBD2. This CDR3 comprises 15 residues. V lost 0 bases, J lost 5 bases, and 5 bases stayed unmatched. In germline, CDR1 is ENHRY, CDR2 SYGVKD. DNA for the CDR3: TGTGCCATCAGTGAGTCGAATCTAGCGGGGCACGAGCAGTACTTC. Protein sequence: CAISESNLAGHEQYF.

The rearrangement uses TRBV5-4 and TRBJ2-5; TRBD2 is a possible D gene (6 bases). The germline V gene encodes CDR1 SGHNT and CDR2 YYREEE (reference sequence). This CDR3 is 14 amino acids long. Deletions cut 6 bases from V and 3 bases from J, with 15 bases between. The CDR3 coding sequence is TGTGCCAGCATGCCATGGGCTAGCGAAGAGACCCAGTACTTC. This sequence encodes CASMPWASEETQYF.

This sequence joins TRBV6-5 and TRBJ2-7; D possibly corresponds to TRBD1 (6 bases). Between the trimmed V and J ends, which lost 5 bases and 2 bases, there was a span of 13 bases. The germline V gene has CDR1 MNHEY and CDR2 SVGAGI. The CDR3 totals 14 residues. CDR3 protein: CASSTLRQAYEQYF. Here the CDR3 DNA reads TGTGCCAGCAGTACTTTAAGACAGGCCTACGAGCAGTACTTC.

The V and J genes are TRBV7-8 and TRBJ2-7, with 15 bases fitting TRBD2. Per germline, CDR1 SGHVS and CDR2 FQNEAQ. This CDR3 contains 15 residues. V dropped 1 base and J dropped 6; count of bases not matched to a gene: 1. CDR3 residues: CASSLGTSGRVEQYF. Here the CDR3 DNA reads TGTGCCAGCAGCTTAGGGACTAGCGGGAGGGTCGAGCAGTACTTC.

The genes are TRBV5-8 and TRBJ2-7; 7 positions match TRBD1. Trimming cost V 4 bases and J 3 bases; bases outside gene matches: 7. There are 14 residues in the CDR3. The germline gives CDR1 SGHTS, CDR2 YDEGEE. The CDR3 bases are TGTGCCAGCAGCCTAGACAGGGTCATCTACGAGCAGTACTTC. Its translation: CASSLDRVIYEQYF.

V usage is TRBV25-1 and J usage is TRBJ2-5; a possible D gene is TRBD2 (5 bases). The germline V gene has CDR1 MGHDK and CDR2 SYGVNS. CDR3 size: 14 residues. The V and J ends lost 8 bases and 5 bases respectively, with 18 bases between them. CDR3 amino acids: CASGDLTIEETQYF. The CDR3 DNA is TGTGCCAGCGGCGACCTGACTATTGAGGAGACCCAGTACTTC.

The chain combines TRBV18 with TRBJ1-1; D is undetermined. The CDR3 consists of 12 residues. Trimming stripped 5 bases from V and 5 bases from J, with 9 bases between. The V gene's germline CDR1 is KGHSH and CDR2 LQKENI. CDR3 sequence (DNA): TGTGCCAGCTCATGGCTTTTGACTGAAGCTTTCTTT. Residues: CASSWLLTEAFF.

The chain is built from TRBV5-1 and TRBJ1-5, with D possibly being TRBD1 (6 bases). The CDR3 covers 14 residues. Per germline, CDR1 SGHRS and CDR2 YFSETQ. Trimming stripped 2 bases from V and 4 bases from J, with 10 bases between. This chain's CDR3 is CASSLQGPNQPQHF. In DNA, the CDR3 is TGCGCCAGCAGCTTACAGGGACCAAATCAGCCCCAGCATTTT.

The chain joins TRBV4-2 to TRBJ2-7; 7 nucleotides agree with TRBD2. J was trimmed by 4 bases and V by 2 bases; bases with no gene match: 5. Germline loops: CDR1 LGHNA, CDR2 YNFKEQ. The CDR3 is 14 amino acids. The DNA of the CDR3 is TGTGCCAGCAGCCAAACACGGGGGGAGTACGAGCAGTACTTC. Translation gives CASSQTRGEYEQYF.

The chain carries TRBV5-1 and TRBJ2-1; D is uncertain. CDR1 is SGHRS and CDR2 is YFSETQ in the germline V gene. The CDR3 totals 13 residues. V lost 9 bases to trimming and J lost 5 bases, with 15 bases between them. CDR3 DNA: TGCGCCACCCGCTTGCACACAGACAATGAGCAGTTCTTC. This sequence encodes CATRLHTDNEQFF.

The chain is built from TRBV6-5 and TRBJ1-1; 7 bases fit TRBD1. Germline-derived CDR1 and CDR2 are MNHEY and SVGAGI. The CDR3 extends over 14 amino acids. V lost 7 bases and J lost 4; bases outside the gene matches: 9. The CDR3 DNA sequence: TGTGCCAGCAAAAAACAGGGGTGGGCCACTGAAGCTTTCTTT. It translates to CASKKQGWATEAFF.

The chain couples TRBV5-6 to TRBJ2-3, with TRBD1 matching 7 bases. With V trimmed by 6 bases and J by 0 bases, 10 bases remained unmatched. This CDR3 is built from 16 residues. Looked up from germline, CDR1 is SGHDT and CDR2 is YYEEEE. The CDR3 loop is CASTFSPDRSTDTQYF. Here the CDR3 DNA reads TGTGCCAGCACCTTCAGTCCGGACAGGAGCACAGATACGCAGTATTTT.

This chain joins TRBV28 and TRBJ2-4, with D perhaps matching TRBD1 (6 bases). V dropped 9 bases and J dropped 0 bases, with 21 bases sitting between them. The CDR3 spans 17 residues. Germline V gene data show CDR1 as MDHEN and CDR2 as SYDVKM. The CDR3 sequence is CASLPGQQGGAKNIQYF. The CDR3, as DNA: TGTGCCAGTCTTCCGGGACAACAAGGAGGAGCCAAAAACATTCAGTACTTC. The variable domain in full, completed from reference TRBV28 and TRBJ2-4, reads DVKVTQSSRYLVKRTGEKVFLECVQDMDHENMFWYRQDPGLGLRLIYFSYDVKMKEKGDIPEGYSVSREKKERFSLILESASTNQTSMYLCASLPGQQGGAKNIQYFGAGTRLSVL.

The DNA for the CDR3 is TGTGCCAGCAGCCCTGGGACAACAACTAATGAAAAACTGTTTTTT. This encodes CASSPGTTTNEKLFF. The rearrangement links TRBV7-9 to TRBJ1-4; D perhaps matches TRBD1 (6 bases). This CDR3 has 15 amino acids. Trimming removed 5 bases from V and 0 bases from J, with 10 bases in between. CDR1 is SEHNR, CDR2 FQNEAQ, per germline (reference sequence).

This clone turned up a few times. The rearrangement joins TRBV4-3 to TRBJ1-2, with D unresolved. The V end lost 0 bases, the J end lost 2 bases, and 13 bases lay between the germline ends. The germline V gene encodes CDR1 LGHNA and CDR2 YSLEER. CDR3 length: 16 amino acids. CDR3 sequence reads: CASSQDLPTGNYGYTF. The CDR3 DNA sequence: TGCGCCAGCAGCCAAGATCTCCCGACTGGGAACTATGGCTACACCTTC.